This T cell receptor beta chain derives from a study of memory CD4+ T cells and cytomegalovirus serostatus. Whole-study context: Healthy Belgian adult donors included fewer than 10 CMV-positive and 24 CMV-negative people.

Single viable CD3+CD4+CD8-CD45RO+ cells were sorted as the memory CD4+ T cells. Positive selection with CD4 microbeads enriched total CD4+ T cells. Germline loops: CDR1 MNHEY, CDR2 SMNVEV (reference sequence). V was clipped by 6 bases and J by 1 base, with 16 bases between them. The CDR3 totals 16 residues. The table came from immunoSEQ multiplex PCR; TCRdb's copy has only in-frame clones and leaves some out. This table has around 60,000 clones, approximately 86% appearing once. A remark on this clone: Its antigen remains unidentified.

Study outcomes and limitations: CD4+ memory repertoires contained about two fifths of the roughly 150 reported CMV TCRbeta sequences. The CMV-associated TCR signature appears largely within the CD4+ memory repertoire.

Specimen: memory CD4+ T cells from blood. The genes are TRBV27 and TRBJ1-3; D is undetermined. This TCR came from an adult in good health and CMV-seronegative. Some clones in this sample may be carry-over from other donors' samples. As DNA, the CDR3 is TGTGCCAGCAGACGGATGTCCAGCCCGTCTGGAAACACCATATATTTT. Its protein product is CASRRMSSPSGNTIYF.